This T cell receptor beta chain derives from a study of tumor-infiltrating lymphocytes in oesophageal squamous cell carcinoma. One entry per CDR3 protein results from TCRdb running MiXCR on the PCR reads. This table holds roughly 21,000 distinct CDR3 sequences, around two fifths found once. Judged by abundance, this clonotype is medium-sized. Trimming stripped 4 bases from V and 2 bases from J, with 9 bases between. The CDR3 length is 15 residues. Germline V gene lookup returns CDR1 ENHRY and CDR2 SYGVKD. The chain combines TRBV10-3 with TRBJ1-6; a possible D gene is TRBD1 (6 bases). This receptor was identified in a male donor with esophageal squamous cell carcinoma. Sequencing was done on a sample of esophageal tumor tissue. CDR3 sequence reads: CAISVDSPYNSPLHF. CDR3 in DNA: TGTGCCATCAGTGTGGACAGCCCCTATAATTCACCCCTCCACTTT.